This record covers a single T cell receptor beta chain. The antigen is not known. The CDR3 contains 14 residues. Germline lookup yields CDR1 SGDLS and CDR2 YYNGEE. V was trimmed by 0 bases and J by 5 bases, leaving 10 bases between them. The entry originates in a study of T-cell memory formation after mild COVID-19. Points from the study as a whole: Whereas later expanders leaned CD4+, clones contracting day 15 to 85 showed a balanced CD4/CD8 makeup.

TCRdb analysed the 5' RACE reads with MiXCR anew, one entry per CDR3 protein. The sample yields 210,000 or so distinct CDR3 sequences, around 30% seen once. This rearrangement joins TRBV9 to TRBJ2-3, with D possibly TRBD2 on 5 matching bases. This receptor was taken from an adult woman who had mild COVID-19 (a few samples of this study predate the infection). Cell type and time point are not known. Sequencing input: PBMCs or a T cell subset sorted from them (not recorded which). The CDR3 sequence: CASSVAWAGDTQYF. The CDR3 coding sequence is TGTGCCAGCAGCGTAGCTTGGGCGGGAGATACGCAGTATTTT.